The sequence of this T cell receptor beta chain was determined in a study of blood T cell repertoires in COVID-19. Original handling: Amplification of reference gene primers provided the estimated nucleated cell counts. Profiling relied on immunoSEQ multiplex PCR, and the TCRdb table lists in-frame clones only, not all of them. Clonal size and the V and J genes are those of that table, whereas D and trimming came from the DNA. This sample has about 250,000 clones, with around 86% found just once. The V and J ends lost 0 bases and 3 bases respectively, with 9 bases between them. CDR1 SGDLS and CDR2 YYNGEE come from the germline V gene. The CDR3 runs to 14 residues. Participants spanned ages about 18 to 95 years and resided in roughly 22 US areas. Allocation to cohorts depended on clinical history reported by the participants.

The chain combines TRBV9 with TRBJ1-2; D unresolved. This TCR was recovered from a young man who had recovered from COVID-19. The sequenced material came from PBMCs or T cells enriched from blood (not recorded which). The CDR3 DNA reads TGTGCCAGCAGCGTAGGCGTAGATGACTATGGCTACACCTTC. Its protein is CASSVGVDDYGYTF.